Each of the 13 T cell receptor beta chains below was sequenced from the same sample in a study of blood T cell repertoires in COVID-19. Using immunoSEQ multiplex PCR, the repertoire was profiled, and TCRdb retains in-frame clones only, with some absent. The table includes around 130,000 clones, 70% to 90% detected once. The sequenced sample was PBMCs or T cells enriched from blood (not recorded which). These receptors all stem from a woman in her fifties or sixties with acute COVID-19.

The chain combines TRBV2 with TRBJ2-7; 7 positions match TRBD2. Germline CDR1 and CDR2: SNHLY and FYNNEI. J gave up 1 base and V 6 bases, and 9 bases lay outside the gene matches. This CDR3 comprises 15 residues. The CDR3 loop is CASRWIAGESYEQYF. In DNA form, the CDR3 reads TGTGCCAGCAGATGGATAGCGGGTGAATCCTACGAGCAGTACTTC.

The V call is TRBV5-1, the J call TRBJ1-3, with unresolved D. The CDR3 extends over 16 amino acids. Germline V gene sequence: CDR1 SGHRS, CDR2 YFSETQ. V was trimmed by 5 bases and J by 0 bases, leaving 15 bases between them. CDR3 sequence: CASSEQTSSSGNTIYF. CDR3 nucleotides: TGCGCCAGCAGTGAACAGACCTCTTCCTCTGGAAACACCATATATTTT.

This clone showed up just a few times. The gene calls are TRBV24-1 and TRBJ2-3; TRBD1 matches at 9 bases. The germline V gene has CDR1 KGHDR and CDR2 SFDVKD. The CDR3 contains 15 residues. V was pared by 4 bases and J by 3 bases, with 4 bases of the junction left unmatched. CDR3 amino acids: CATSEGQGGTDTQYF. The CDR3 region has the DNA TGTGCCACCAGTGAGGGACAGGGTGGGACAGATACGCAGTATTTT.

The CDR3, as DNA: TGTGCCAGTAGTATGGACAGGGGGCGAAGGGACTCTGGAAACACCATATATTTT. Protein product: CASSMDRGRRDSGNTIYF. V is TRBV19 and J is TRBJ1-3, with 11 bases identical to TRBD1. V gave up 3 bases and J gave up 0 bases; unmatched junction bases: 7. Germline V gene sequence: CDR1 LNHDA, CDR2 SQIVND (reference sequence). The CDR3 is 18 amino acids.

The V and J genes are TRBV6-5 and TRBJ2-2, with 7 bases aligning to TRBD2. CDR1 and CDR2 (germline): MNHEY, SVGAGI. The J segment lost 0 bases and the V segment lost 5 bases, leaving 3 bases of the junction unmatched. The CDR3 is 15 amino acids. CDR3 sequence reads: CASSTGTTNTGELFF. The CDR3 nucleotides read TGTGCCAGCAGTACCGGGACTACGAACACCGGGGAGCTGTTTTTT.

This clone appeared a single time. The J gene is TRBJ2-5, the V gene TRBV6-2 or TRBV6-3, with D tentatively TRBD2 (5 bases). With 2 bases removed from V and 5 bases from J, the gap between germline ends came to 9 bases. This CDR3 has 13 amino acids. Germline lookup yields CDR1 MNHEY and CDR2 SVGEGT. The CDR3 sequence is CASSYPSQETQYF. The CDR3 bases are TGTGCCAGCAGTTACCCTAGCCAGGAGACCCAGTACTTC.

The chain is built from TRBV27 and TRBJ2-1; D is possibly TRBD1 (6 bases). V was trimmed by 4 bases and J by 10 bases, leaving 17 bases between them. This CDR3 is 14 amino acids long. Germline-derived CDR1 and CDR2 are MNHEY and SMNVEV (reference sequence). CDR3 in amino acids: CASSSSLGAWEQFF. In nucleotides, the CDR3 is TGTGCCAGCAGTTCCTCTCTGGGGGCATGGGAGCAGTTCTTC.

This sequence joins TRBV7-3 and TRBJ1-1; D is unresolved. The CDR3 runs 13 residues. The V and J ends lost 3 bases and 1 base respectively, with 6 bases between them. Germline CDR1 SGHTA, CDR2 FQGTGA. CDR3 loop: CASSFGSNTEAFF. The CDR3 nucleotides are TGTGCCAGCAGCTTCGGGTCGAACACTGAAGCTTTCTTT. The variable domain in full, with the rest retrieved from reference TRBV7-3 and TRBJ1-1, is GAGVSQTPSNKVTEKGKYVELRCDPISGHTALYWYRQSLGQGPEFLIYFQGTGAADDSGLPNDRFFAVRPEGSVSTLKIQRTERGDSAVYLCASSFGSNTEAFFGQGTRLTVV.

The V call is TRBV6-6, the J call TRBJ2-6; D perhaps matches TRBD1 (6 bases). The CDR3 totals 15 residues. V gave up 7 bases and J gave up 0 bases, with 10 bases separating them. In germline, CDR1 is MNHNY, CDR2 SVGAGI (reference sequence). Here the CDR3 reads CASKTGHSGANVLTF. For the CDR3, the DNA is TGTGCCAGCAAAACAGGGCACTCTGGGGCCAACGTCCTGACTTTC.

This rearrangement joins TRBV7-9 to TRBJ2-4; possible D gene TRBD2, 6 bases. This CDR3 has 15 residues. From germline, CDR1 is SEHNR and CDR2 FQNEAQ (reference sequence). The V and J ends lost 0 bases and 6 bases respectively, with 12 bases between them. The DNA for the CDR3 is TGTGCCAGCAGCTTAGCGCGCGGGACCATAAACATTCAGTACTTC. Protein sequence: CASSLARGTINIQYF.

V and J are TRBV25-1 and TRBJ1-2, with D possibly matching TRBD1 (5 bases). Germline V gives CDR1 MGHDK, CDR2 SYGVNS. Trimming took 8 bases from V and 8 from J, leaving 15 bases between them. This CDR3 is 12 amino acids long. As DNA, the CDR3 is TGTGCCAGCTGGCAGGGTATCGCAGGCTACACCTTC. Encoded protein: CASWQGIAGYTF.

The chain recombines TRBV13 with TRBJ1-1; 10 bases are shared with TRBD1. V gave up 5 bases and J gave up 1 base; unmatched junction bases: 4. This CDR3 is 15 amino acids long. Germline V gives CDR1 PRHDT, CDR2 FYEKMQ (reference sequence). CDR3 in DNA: TGTGCCAGCAGCACCTGGACAGGGGGGAACACTGAAGCTTTCTTT. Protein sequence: CASSTWTGGNTEAFF. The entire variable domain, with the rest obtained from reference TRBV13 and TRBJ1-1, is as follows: AAGVIQSPRHLIKEKRETATLKCYPIPRHDTVYWYQQGPGQDPQFLISFYEKMQSDKGSIPDRFSAQQFSDYHSELNMSSLELGDSALYFCASSTWTGGNTEAFFGQGTRLTVV.

The CDR3 loop is CASSLGGGSYEQYF. In nucleotides, the CDR3 is TGTGCCAGCAGCTTAGGGGGGGGGAGCTACGAGCAGTACTTC. V gene TRBV7-6 combines with J gene TRBJ2-7; 7 bases align to TRBD2. The CDR3 is 14 residues long. J lost 3 bases, V lost 1 base, and 3 bases had no gene match. The germline gives CDR1 SGHVS, CDR2 FNYEAQ.